This T cell receptor beta chain is from a study of PD-1 blockade in classical Hodgkin lymphoma. Study-level results: Repertoire difference causes, possibly disease activity or prior therapy, remain undefined. Newly diagnosed patients were said to have less baseline TCR diversity than healthy donors did.

Documented time point: cycle 4 day 1 (C4D1), after 6 weeks of nivolumab. In every patient, relapse followed autologous stem cell transplantation, while exposure to brentuximab vedotin differed. Thawed PBMCs were the source of CD4+ T cells, purified by magnetic negative selection. Complete response, partial response or progressive disease was each patient's best response. This clone occurred once. Its cognate antigen is unknown. Using immunoSEQ multiplex PCR, the repertoire was profiled, and TCRdb retains in-frame clones only, with some absent. The sample records about 27,000 clones, roughly 85% being singletons. The CDR3 is 14 amino acids. With 5 bases removed from V and 8 bases from J, the gap between germline ends came to 13 bases. Germline V lookup: CDR1 SGHAT, CDR2 FQNNGV.

This receptor was taken from a human donor with classical Hodgkin lymphoma. The chain carries TRBV11-2 and TRBJ1-6; D gene ambiguous. The sequencing here drew on CD4+ T cells from blood, taken before the fourth cycle of nivolumab. DNA for the CDR3: TGTGCCAGCAGCCCAGATGTTGGATATTCACCCCTCCACTTT. Translation: CASSPDVGYSPLHF.